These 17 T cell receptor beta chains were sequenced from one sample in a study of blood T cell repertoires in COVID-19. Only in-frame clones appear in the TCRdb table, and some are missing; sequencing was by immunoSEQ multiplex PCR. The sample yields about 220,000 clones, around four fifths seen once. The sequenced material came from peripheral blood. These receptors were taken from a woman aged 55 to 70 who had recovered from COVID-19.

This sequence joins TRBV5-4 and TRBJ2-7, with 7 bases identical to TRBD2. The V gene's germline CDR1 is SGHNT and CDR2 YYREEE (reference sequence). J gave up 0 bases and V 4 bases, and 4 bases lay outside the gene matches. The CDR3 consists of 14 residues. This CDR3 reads CASSPGTTSYEQYF. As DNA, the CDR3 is TGTGCCAGCAGCCCCGGGACTACCTCCTACGAGCAGTACTTC.

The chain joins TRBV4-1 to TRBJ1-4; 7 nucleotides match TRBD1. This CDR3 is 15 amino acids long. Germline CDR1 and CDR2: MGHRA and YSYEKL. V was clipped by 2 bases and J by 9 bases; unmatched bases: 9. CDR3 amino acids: CASSQPDRAGKKLFF. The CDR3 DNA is TGCGCCAGCAGCCAACCAGACAGGGCGGGAAAAAAACTGTTTTTT.

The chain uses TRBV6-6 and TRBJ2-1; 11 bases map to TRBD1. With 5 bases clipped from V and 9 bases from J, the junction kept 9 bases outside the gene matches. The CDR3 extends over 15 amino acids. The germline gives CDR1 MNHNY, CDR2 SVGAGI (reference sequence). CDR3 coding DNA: TGTGCCAGCAGTCAGGGACAGGGGGGTCTTGGTGAGCAGTTCTTC. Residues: CASSQGQGGLGEQFF.

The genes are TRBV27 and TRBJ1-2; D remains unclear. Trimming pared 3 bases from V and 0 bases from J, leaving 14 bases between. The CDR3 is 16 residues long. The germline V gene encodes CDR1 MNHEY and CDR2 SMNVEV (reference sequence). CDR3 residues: CASSFLREGTNYGYTF. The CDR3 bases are TGTGCCAGCAGTTTCCTCCGGGAGGGCACTAACTATGGCTACACCTTC.

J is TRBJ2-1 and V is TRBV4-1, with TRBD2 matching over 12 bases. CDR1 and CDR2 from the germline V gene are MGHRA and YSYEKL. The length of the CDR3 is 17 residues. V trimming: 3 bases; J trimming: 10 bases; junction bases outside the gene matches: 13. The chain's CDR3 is CASSQPSSGGALVEQFF. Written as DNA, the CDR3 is TGCGCCAGCAGCCAGCCTTCTAGCGGGGGGGCCTTGGTCGAGCAGTTCTTC.

Here the CDR3 DNA reads TGTGCCAGCAGCTTAGAACGGGTGGACTATGGCTACACCTTC. Its translation is CASSLERVDYGYTF. The chain uses TRBV7-8 and TRBJ1-2; D is ambiguous. Germline V gene sequence: CDR1 SGHVS, CDR2 FQNEAQ. CDR3 length equals 14 residues. Trimming took off 1 base at V and 3 bases at J, with 9 bases between the two ends.

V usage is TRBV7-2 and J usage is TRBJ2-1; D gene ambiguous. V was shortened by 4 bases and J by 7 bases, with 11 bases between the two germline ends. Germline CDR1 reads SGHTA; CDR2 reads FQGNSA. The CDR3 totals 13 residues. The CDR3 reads CASSSPMRNEQFF. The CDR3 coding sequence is TGTGCCAGCAGCTCCCCAATGAGGAATGAGCAGTTCTTC.

The CDR3 nucleotides are TGTGCCAGCAGCGAAATGAACAGGGGGCCACAACCCTACGAGCAGTACTTC. Translated: CASSEMNRGPQPYEQYF. The V call is TRBV6-2 or TRBV6-3, the J call TRBJ2-7, with 9 bases fitting TRBD1. CDR1 MNHEY and CDR2 SVGEGT come from the germline V gene. The CDR3 sequence is 17 residues long. Trimming took 6 bases from V and 2 from J; bases not matched to a gene: 14.

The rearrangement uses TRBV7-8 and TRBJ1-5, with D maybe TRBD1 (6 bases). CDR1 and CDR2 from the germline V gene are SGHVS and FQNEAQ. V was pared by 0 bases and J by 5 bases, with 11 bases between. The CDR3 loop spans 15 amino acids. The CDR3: CASSLAPGAYQPQHF. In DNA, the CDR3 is TGTGCCAGCAGCTTAGCTCCAGGGGCATATCAGCCCCAGCATTTT. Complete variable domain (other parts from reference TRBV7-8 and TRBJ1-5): GAGVSQSPRYKVAKRGQDVALRCDPISGHVSLFWYQQALGQGPEFLTYFQNEAQLDKSGLPSDRFFAERPEGSVSTLKIQRTQQEDSAVYLCASSLAPGAYQPQHFGDGTRLSIL.

The CDR3 here is CASSIGDRYQETQYF. The CDR3 DNA reads TGTGCCAGTAGTATAGGTGACAGGTATCAAGAGACCCAGTACTTC. The V gene is TRBV19, the J gene TRBJ2-5; possibly TRBD1 for D (6 bases). With 1 base removed from V and 2 bases from J, the gap between germline ends came to 11 bases. The CDR3 extends over 15 amino acids. Looked up from germline, CDR1 is LNHDA and CDR2 is SQIVND (reference sequence).

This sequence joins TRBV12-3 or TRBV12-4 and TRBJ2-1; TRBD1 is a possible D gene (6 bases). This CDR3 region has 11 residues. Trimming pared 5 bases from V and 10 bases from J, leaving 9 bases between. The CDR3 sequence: CASSRTGEQFF. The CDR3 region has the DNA TGTGCCAGCAGTCGAACAGGGGAGCAGTTCTTC.

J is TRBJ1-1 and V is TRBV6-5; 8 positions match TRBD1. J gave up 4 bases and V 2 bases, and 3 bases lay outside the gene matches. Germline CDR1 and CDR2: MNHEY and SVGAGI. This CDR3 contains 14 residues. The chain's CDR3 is CASSYQGAVTEAFF. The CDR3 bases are TGTGCCAGCAGTTACCAGGGGGCGGTCACTGAAGCTTTCTTT.

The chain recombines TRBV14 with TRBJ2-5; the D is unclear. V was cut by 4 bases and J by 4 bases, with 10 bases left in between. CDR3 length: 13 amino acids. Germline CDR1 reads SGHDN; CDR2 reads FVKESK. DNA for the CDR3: TGTGCCAGCAGCCGCTTAGCCCCAGAGACCCAGTACTTC. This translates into CASSRLAPETQYF.

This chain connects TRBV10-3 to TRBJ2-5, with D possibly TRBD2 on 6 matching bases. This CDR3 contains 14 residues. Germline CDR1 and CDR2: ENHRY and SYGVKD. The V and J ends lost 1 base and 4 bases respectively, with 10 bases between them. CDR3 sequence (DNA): TGTGCCATCAGTGAGTTTGGGGGGTCAGAGACCCAGTACTTC. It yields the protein CAISEFGGSETQYF.

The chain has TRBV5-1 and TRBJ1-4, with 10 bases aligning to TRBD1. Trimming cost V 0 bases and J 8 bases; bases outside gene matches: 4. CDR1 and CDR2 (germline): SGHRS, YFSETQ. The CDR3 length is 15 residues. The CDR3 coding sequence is TGCGCCAGCAGCTTGGCGGGACAGGGGCAAGAAAAACTGTTTTTT. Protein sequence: CASSLAGQGQEKLFF.

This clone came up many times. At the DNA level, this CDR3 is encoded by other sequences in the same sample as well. The chain's CDR3 is CASSQAYRGRTEAFF. CDR3 nucleotides: TGCGCCAGCAGCCAAGCCTACAGGGGGCGCACTGAAGCTTTCTTT. This rearrangement joins TRBV4-1 to TRBJ1-1; the match to TRBD1 covers 9 bases. CDR1 MGHRA and CDR2 YSYEKL come from the germline V gene. Germline trimming cut 1 base from V and 4 bases from J; bases unmatched to any gene: 4. This CDR3 region has 15 residues.

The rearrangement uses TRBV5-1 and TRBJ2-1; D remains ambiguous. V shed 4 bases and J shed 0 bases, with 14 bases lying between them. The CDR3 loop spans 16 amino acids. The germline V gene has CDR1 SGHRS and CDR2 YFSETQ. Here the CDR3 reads CASSPSAQDSYNEQFF. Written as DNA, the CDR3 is TGCGCCAGCAGCCCATCGGCGCAGGACTCCTACAATGAGCAGTTCTTC.